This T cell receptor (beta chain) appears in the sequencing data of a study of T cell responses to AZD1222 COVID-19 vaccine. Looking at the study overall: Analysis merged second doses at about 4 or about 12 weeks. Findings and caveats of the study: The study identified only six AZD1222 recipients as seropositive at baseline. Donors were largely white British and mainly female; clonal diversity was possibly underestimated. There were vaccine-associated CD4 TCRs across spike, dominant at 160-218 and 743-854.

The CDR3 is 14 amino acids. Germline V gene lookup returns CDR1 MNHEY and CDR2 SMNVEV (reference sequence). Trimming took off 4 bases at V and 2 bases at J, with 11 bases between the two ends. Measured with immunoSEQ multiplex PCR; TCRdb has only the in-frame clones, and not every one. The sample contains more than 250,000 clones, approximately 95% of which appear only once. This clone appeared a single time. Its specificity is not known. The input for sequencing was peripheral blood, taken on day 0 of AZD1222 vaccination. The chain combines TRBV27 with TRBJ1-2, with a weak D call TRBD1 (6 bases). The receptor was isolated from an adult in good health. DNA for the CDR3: TGTGCCAGCAGTTCGACAGGATTGAACTATGGCTACACCTTC. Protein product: CASSSTGLNYGYTF.